This T cell receptor (beta chain) is drawn from a study of cytomegalovirus exposure and HLA in healthy donors. V shed 0 bases, J shed 3 bases, and the junction held 13 bases outside the gene matches. This CDR3 has 18 residues. CDR1 SGHTA and CDR2 FQGNSA come from the germline V gene. Both 60 Vbeta primers and 13 Jbeta primers went into the PCR. Sequencing was performed with immunoSEQ multiplex PCR; in TCRdb, only in-frame clones are kept and a portion is missing. The data hold tens of thousands of clones, with roughly four fifths observed a single time. The clonotype comes from a man under 40 in good health and CMV-seropositive. The sequencing input was PBMCs. The chain has TRBV7-2 and TRBJ2-7, with 8 nucleotides matching TRBD1. CDR3 in DNA: TGTGCCAGCAGCTTAGCAACCAGGGGGCACGATTACGGCTACGAGCAGTACTTC. Protein sequence: CASSLATRGHDYGYEQYF.